The 16 T cell receptor beta chains below come from one sample, sequenced in a study of metastatic and nonmetastatic thyroid tumors. Via MiXCR, TCRdb re-called the PCR reads. The sample lists some 50,000 clones; around 20% were seen once. No patient had received any treatment before thyroid surgery. Input material: blood. These receptors were taken from a male donor with papillary thyroid cancer or a benign thyroid nodule (not recorded which). Some clones in this sample may be carry-over from other donors' samples.

This clone was found many times. This may stem from a read error, because a much larger clone lies one nucleotide away. CDR3 in DNA: TGTGCCAGCAGTTACCTAGCGGGAGATAACGGGCAGTACTTC. It yields the protein CASSYLAGDNGQYF. The V and J genes are TRBV6-5 and TRBJ2-7; the match to TRBD2 covers 10 bases. Germline loops: CDR1 MNHEY, CDR2 SVGAGI. This CDR3 has 14 residues. V lost 2 bases to trimming and J lost 9 bases; unmatched junction nucleotides: 7.

This clone was detected many times. The V and J genes are TRBV9 and TRBJ2-2; D perhaps matches TRBD1 (6 bases). Germline CDR1 is SGDLS and CDR2 is YYNGEE. The CDR3 is 16 amino acids. V lost 4 bases to trimming and J lost 2 bases, with 15 bases between them. The CDR3 region has the DNA TGTGCCAGCAGCCCCCTAAAGGGGGAAAACACCGGGGAGCTGTTTTTT. The encoded protein is CASSPLKGENTGELFF.

The chain is built from TRBV5-6 and TRBJ1-2, with D possibly being TRBD1 (5 bases). Trimming took off 4 bases at V and 10 bases at J, with 14 bases between the two ends. This CDR3 is 12 amino acids long. Germline V CDR1 and CDR2: SGHDT, YYEEEE. The chain's CDR3 is CASSRAQGIYTF. In DNA, the CDR3 is TGTGCCAGCAGCAGAGCCCAGGGAATCTACACCTTC.

This clone was seen a handful of times. V gene TRBV28 combines with J gene TRBJ1-3, with 7 bases lining up with TRBD1. The J segment lost 6 bases and the V segment lost 4 bases, leaving 6 bases of the junction unmatched. The germline V gene has CDR1 MDHEN and CDR2 SYDVKM. This CDR3 is 14 amino acids long. The CDR3 region is CASSSRGVINTIYF. In nucleotides, the CDR3 is TGTGCCAGCAGTTCCAGGGGGGTCATAAACACCATATATTTT.

This clone was seen just once. The CDR3 coding sequence is TGTGCCTGGAGTCCCGGTTCCTACGAGCAGTACTTC. Amino acids: CAWSPGSYEQYF. The chain carries TRBV30 and TRBJ2-7; D is ambiguous. The CDR3 sequence is 12 residues long. CDR1 and CDR2 (germline): GTSNPN, SVGIG (reference sequence). V was trimmed by 2 bases and J by 1 base, leaving 6 bases between them. Full variable domain (remainder filled in from reference TRBV30 and TRBJ2-7): SQTIHQWPATLVQPVGSPLSLECTVEGTSNPNLYWYRQAAGRGLQLLFYSVGIGQISSEVPQNLSASRPQDRQFILSSKKLLLSDSGFYLCAWSPGSYEQYFGPGTRLTVT.

This clone was observed many times. The rearrangement joins TRBV27 to TRBJ2-3; tentatively, D is TRBD2 (6 bases). The CDR3 runs 15 residues. Germline V gene data show CDR1 as MNHEY and CDR2 as SMNVEV (reference sequence). The V and J ends lost 3 bases and 2 bases respectively, with 12 bases between them. The CDR3 DNA reads TGTGCCAGCAGTTTGGGGGACTCCCACACAGATACGCAGTATTTT. It yields the protein CASSLGDSHTDTQYF.

The chain couples TRBV3-1 to TRBJ1-5; possible D gene TRBD1, 5 bases. Germline V gene data show CDR1 as LGHDT and CDR2 as YNNKEL (reference sequence). CDR3 size: 12 residues. V lost 4 bases and J lost 5, with 6 bases in between. CDR3 nucleotide sequence: TGTGCCAGCAGCCTGACAGATCAGCCCCAGCATTTT. This sequence encodes CASSLTDQPQHF.

This clone has just a few counts. The CDR3 is CASSRFSGTGAYEAFF. The CDR3 DNA reads TGTGCCAGCAGCAGATTCTCCGGGACAGGCGCCTATGAAGCTTTCTTT. This chain links TRBV6-1 with TRBJ1-1; 8 nucleotides line up with TRBD1. Trimming cost V 6 bases and J 7 bases; bases outside gene matches: 16. The CDR3 covers 16 residues. Germline V gene data show CDR1 as MNHNS and CDR2 as SASEGT.

Ten or more counts support this clone. This chain links TRBV12-3 or TRBV12-4 with TRBJ2-5; D ambiguous. V lost 6 bases and J lost 0, with 8 bases in between. The CDR3 loop spans 13 amino acids. The CDR3: CASRKLDQETQYF. Written as DNA, the CDR3 is TGTGCCAGCAGGAAACTGGACCAAGAGACCCAGTACTTC.

Only one count was recorded for this clone. The V call is TRBV30, the J call TRBJ1-4, with D unresolved. Per germline, CDR1 GTSNPN and CDR2 SVGIG (reference sequence). The CDR3 runs to 12 residues. The ends were cut back, 2 bases at V and 4 bases at J, with 5 bases in the middle. The CDR3 DNA follows: TGTGCCTGGAGTACCAATAATGAAAAACTGTTTTTT. It encodes CAWSTNNEKLFF.

This clone appeared many times. This chain connects TRBV20-1 to TRBJ2-1, with 7 bases that match TRBD1. V was clipped by 0 bases and J by 0 bases; unmatched bases: 5. The CDR3 sequence is 16 residues long. CDR1 is DFQATT and CDR2 is SNEGSKA in the germline V gene (reference sequence). The CDR3 bases are TGCAGTGCTAGAGATCTGCGACAGGGCTCCTACAATGAGCAGTTCTTC. Amino acids: CSARDLRQGSYNEQFF.

This clone was seen at least ten times. The CDR3 loop reads CASSLYVGGNQPQHF. In DNA form, the CDR3 reads TGTGCCAGCAGTTTATATGTGGGCGGCAATCAGCCCCAGCATTTT. The chain joins TRBV27 to TRBJ1-5; no clear D. The CDR3 runs to 15 residues. Germline CDR1 reads MNHEY; CDR2 reads SMNVEV (reference sequence). V lost 1 base to trimming and J lost 2 bases, with 9 bases between them.

CDR3 bases: TGCAGTGCTAGAGGCGCCCTAGGCCCCCCCTACAATGAGCAGTTCTTC. This sequence encodes CSARGALGPPYNEQFF. The chain joins TRBV20-1 to TRBJ2-1; D is unresolved. The CDR3 is 16 amino acids. Germline-derived CDR1 and CDR2 are DFQATT and SNEGSKA (reference sequence). V was shortened by 1 base and J by 2 bases, with 15 bases between the two germline ends.

Notes on this clone: Other DNA sequences in the sample encode the same CDR3. The chain recombines TRBV6-5 with TRBJ2-1; D remains unclear. The V gene lost 0 bases and the J gene lost 8 bases, with 8 bases spanning the gap. Germline V lookup: CDR1 MNHEY, CDR2 SVGAGI. The CDR3 is made up of 13 amino acids. The CDR3 loop is CASSYSGADEQFF. The CDR3 coding sequence is TGTGCCAGCAGTTACTCGGGTGCGGATGAGCAGTTCTTC.

V gene TRBV12-3 or TRBV12-4 combines with J gene TRBJ2-2, with TRBD2 matching 8 bases. CDR3 length equals 16 residues. The trim removed 6 bases at V and 6 bases at J, leaving 12 bases unmatched. CDR3 residues: CASRPGDPGLAGELFF. CDR3 in DNA: TGTGCCAGCAGACCGGGAGATCCGGGACTAGCCGGGGAGCTGTTTTTT.

This clone was recorded at least ten times. The chain uses TRBV28 and TRBJ2-7, with D perhaps matching TRBD1 (6 bases). Trimming stripped 2 bases from V and 1 base from J, with 12 bases between. CDR3 size: 15 residues. The V gene's germline CDR1 is MDHEN and CDR2 SYDVKM. The CDR3 loop reads CASSLEGQRSYEQYF. The DNA of the CDR3 is TGTGCCAGCAGTTTAGAGGGACAAAGATCCTACGAGCAGTACTTC.